Following are 16 T cell receptor beta chains from one sample sequenced in a study of control samples from healthy donors and cancer patients. Assay: immunoSEQ multiplex PCR; the TCRdb copy retains only in-frame clones and omits some. Of some 120,000 clones listed, 75% to 95% are singletons. The sequenced material came from blood. The source of these receptors is a man aged 18 to 35 in good health.

This sequence joins TRBV7-9 and TRBJ1-2; TRBD1 matches at 7 bases. J was trimmed by 1 base and V by 1 base; bases with no gene match: 6. The CDR3 totals 16 residues. Germline CDR1 and CDR2: SEHNR and FQNEAQ (reference sequence). CDR3: CASSLGDRKNNYGYTF. The DNA of the CDR3 is TGTGCCAGCAGCTTAGGGGACAGAAAAAATAACTATGGCTACACCTTC.

V usage is TRBV27 and J usage is TRBJ2-5; 7 nucleotides align to TRBD1. Per germline, CDR1 MNHEY and CDR2 SMNVEV (reference sequence). The V and J ends lost 7 bases and 2 bases, in that order; junction bases with no gene match: 7. The CDR3 has 14 residues. The CDR3 region has the DNA TGTGCCAGCACCACCGCACAGGGGCAAGAGACCCAGTACTTC. Its protein is CASTTAQGQETQYF.

The genes are TRBV14 and TRBJ2-5, with 7 bases aligning to TRBD1. Per germline, CDR1 SGHDN and CDR2 FVKESK. V was clipped by 4 bases and J by 7 bases; unmatched bases: 9. The length of the CDR3 is 14 residues. For the CDR3, the DNA is TGTGCCAGCAGCCTCCGGGACAGTCTAGGGACCCAGTACTTC. It encodes CASSLRDSLGTQYF.

The genes are TRBV6-2 or TRBV6-3 and TRBJ2-3, with 8 bases aligning to TRBD1. CDR3 length: 15 amino acids. The germline V gene encodes CDR1 MNHEY and CDR2 SVGEGT. V was clipped by 0 bases and J by 9 bases; unmatched bases: 8. The CDR3 DNA reads TGTGCCAGCAGTTACTCACAAACAGGGGGAGAGACGCAGTATTTT. It codes for CASSYSQTGGETQYF.

This CDR3 is CASSLAEGGYTF. In DNA form, the CDR3 reads TGTGCCAGCAGCTTAGCCGAGGGTGGCTACACCTTC. The V call is TRBV7-8, the J call TRBJ1-2; D gene unclear. The CDR3 extends over 12 amino acids. Germline CDR1 reads SGHVS; CDR2 reads FQNEAQ. V was pared by 0 bases and J by 7 bases, with 6 bases between.

This sequence joins TRBV10-1 and TRBJ2-5; D may match TRBD1 or TRBD2 (5 bases each). The CDR3 is 17 residues long. CDR1 and CDR2 (germline): WNHNN, SYGVQD (reference sequence). Deletions cut 2 bases from V and 2 bases from J, with 18 bases between. The CDR3 DNA is TGCGCCAGCAGTGAGGGTATTCGCCGAGGGGATCAAGAGACCCAGTACTTC. This translates into CASSEGIRRGDQETQYF.

J is TRBJ2-7 and V is TRBV28; D ambiguous. Germline loops: CDR1 MDHEN, CDR2 SYDVKM. This CDR3 region has 10 residues. Trimming removed 8 bases at V and 5 bases at J, with 7 bases between. The CDR3 DNA sequence: TGTGCCAGCGTTTACCACGAGCAGTACTTC. It translates to CASVYHEQYF.

The chain links TRBV11-3 to TRBJ1-2, with D unresolved. CDR1 and CDR2 from the germline V gene are SGHNT and YENEEA. V was shortened by 1 base and J by 8 bases, with 8 bases between the two germline ends. This CDR3 is 12 amino acids long. The CDR3 is CASSLGVEGYTF. The CDR3 DNA reads TGTGCCAGCAGCTTAGGGGTTGAGGGCTACACCTTC.

J is TRBJ2-6 and V is TRBV16, with a weak D call TRBD1 (5 bases). CDR3 length: 17 residues. With 4 bases removed from V and 0 bases from J, the gap between germline ends came to 13 bases. Per germline, CDR1 KGHSY and CDR2 FQNENV. CDR3 coding DNA: TGTGCCAGCAGCCCGTACTTACAGGTCTCTGGGGCCAACGTCCTGACTTTC. It codes for CASSPYLQVSGANVLTF.

This rearrangement joins TRBV5-1 to TRBJ1-1, with unresolved D. V was trimmed by 2 bases and J by 1 base, leaving 9 bases between them. CDR3 size: 14 residues. The germline CDR1 and CDR2 sequences are SGHRS and YFSETQ. The CDR3 here is CASSFEAKNTEAFF. The CDR3 DNA follows: TGCGCCAGCAGCTTCGAGGCAAAGAACACTGAAGCTTTCTTT.

This chain joins TRBV5-4 and TRBJ2-1, with 8 bases lining up with TRBD1. The CDR3 extends over 14 amino acids. Germline values: CDR1 SGHNT, CDR2 YYREEE (reference sequence). Unmatched junction bases numbered 6, after V lost 0 bases and J lost 10 bases. CDR3 region: CASSLGQGRSEQFF. CDR3 sequence (DNA): TGTGCCAGCAGCTTGGGACAGGGGCGGTCCGAGCAGTTCTTC.

This clone has just one count. The chain couples TRBV7-3 to TRBJ1-4; D possibly corresponds to TRBD1 (5 bases). The CDR3 extends over 16 amino acids. V lost 1 base and J lost 2, with 11 bases in between. Germline-derived CDR1 and CDR2 are SGHTA and FQGTGA. Here the CDR3 DNA reads TGTGCCAGCAGCTTAAACCCGCCAGGGACTAATGAAAAACTGTTTTTT. This encodes CASSLNPPGTNEKLFF.

The chain recombines TRBV15 with TRBJ1-4; D possibly corresponds to TRBD1 (5 bases). Looked up from germline, CDR1 is LNHNV and CDR2 is YYDKDF (reference sequence). The V end lost 6 bases, the J end lost 2 bases, and 13 bases lay between the germline ends. This CDR3 region has 15 residues. The CDR3, as DNA: TGTGCCACCAGATTGGGGGGAGTCACTAATGAAAAACTGTTTTTT. Amino acid sequence: CATRLGGVTNEKLFF.

The rearrangement uses TRBV28 and TRBJ2-4; D ambiguous. The V end lost 7 bases, the J end lost 0 bases, and 7 bases lay between the germline ends. In germline, CDR1 is MDHEN, CDR2 SYDVKM. The CDR3 runs to 13 residues. In DNA form, the CDR3 reads TGTGCCAGCATGGTTGGAGCCAAAAACATTCAGTACTTC. Its translation is CASMVGAKNIQYF.

The CDR3 here is CASSLQGVTQYF. The CDR3 DNA reads as TGTGCCAGCAGCTTACAGGGTGTTACGCAGTATTTT. The rearrangement links TRBV5-4 to TRBJ2-3; D may be TRBD1 (6 bases). In germline, CDR1 is SGHNT, CDR2 YYREEE (reference sequence). The CDR3 is 12 residues long. Deletions cut 2 bases from V and 8 bases from J, with 9 bases between.

The chain has TRBV3-1 (or the pseudogene TRBV3-2) and TRBJ1-1, with 9 bases identical to TRBD1. V dropped 2 bases and J dropped 1; count of bases not matched to a gene: 5. The CDR3 length is 16 residues. Germline-derived CDR1 and CDR2 are LGHDT and YNNKEL (reference sequence). Here the CDR3 DNA reads TGTGCCAGCAGCCAATGGCCGGGACAGGGGAACACTGAAGCTTTCTTT. As protein: CASSQWPGQGNTEAFF.